What follows describes a single T cell receptor (beta chain). This clonotype was counted ten times or more. Its antigen is currently not known. It has no much larger one-base neighbor in the sample; base qualities were not kept. Instrument on record: Illumina HiSeq 2500. Quantitative 5'-RACE with molecular barcodes was used to prepare TCR beta libraries. The study's own analysis went as follows. A new computational method based on a probabilistic model of VDJ rearrangement was used to identify disease-linked TCR variants. TCRdb handled the public reads itself, with Q25 trimming in fastp and clone calling in MiXCR, and kept productive beta chains. Every CDR3 protein is listed once, alongside the most common genes and DNA of its rows. The V and J calls were not made by the authors but by TCRdb's processing. In this sample the table shows under 150,000 distinct CDR3 sequences, roughly 9% of which occur a single time. The top ten clones comprise 3.3% of the sample.

This sample is drawn from a study of CD8 T cells in ankylosing spondylitis (dated by TCRdb to 2016 to 2017). For context, the study as a whole: T cell receptor beta repertoires were profiled in healthy donors and ankylosing spondylitis patients so that disease-linked TCR variants could be found. The full study cohort was made up of under 30 ankylosing spondylitis patients and over 90 healthy donors. Samples of peripheral blood were taken, and for ankylosing spondylitis patients, synovial fluid was collected as well. The investigation overall reported the following: Some motif variants had previously been reported in the synovial fluid and blood of reactive arthritis patients, which suggests shared mechanisms of disease initiation. A TCR beta motif made up of eight or nine highly homologous amino acid variants appeared to be characteristic of blood from ankylosing spondylitis patients. Significant enrichment of the disease-linked clones was reported in matched synovial fluid samples from ankylosing spondylitis patients. The disease-linked clones showed a CD8+ phenotype and occurred at relatively low frequencies in peripheral blood.

The V end loses 3 bases and the J end loses 4 bases, and a stretch of 15 bases separates them. The germline V gene (reference sequence) sets CDR1 to GTSNPN and CDR2 to SVGIG. From the cysteine up to the phenylalanine, the CDR3 has a length of 14 residues. Of the read, only the CDR3 DNA is kept; its 42 bases are in frame from base 1. Recombination connected TRBV30 to TRBJ1-2; TRBD1 is a possible D gene, resting on 5 matching bases. The TCR originated in a male donor with ankylosing spondylitis or in good health (not recorded which). Material: blood, either unsorted or a sorted T cell fraction (not recorded which). The nucleotide sequence reads as follows: TGTGCCTGGAGGGGGCCGGGGATCGGCTATGGCTACACCTTC. Its protein is CAWRGPGIGYGYTF.